The 12 T cell receptor beta chains presented below share a single source sample, sequenced in a study of blood T cell repertoires in COVID-19. This table comes from immunoSEQ multiplex PCR, and its TCRdb copy is limited to in-frame clones, with some not included. This repertoire shows almost 85,000 clones, over 70% found once; its top ten account for 30% to 45%. The material sequenced was peripheral blood. All receptors come from a man older than 75 with active or convalescent COVID-19.

This clone was recorded once. The chain uses TRBV7-6 and TRBJ1-1; 7 nucleotides line up with TRBD1. The germline V gene encodes CDR1 SGHVS and CDR2 FNYEAQ. J gave up 4 bases and V 2 bases, and 10 bases lay outside the gene matches. This CDR3 has 16 amino acids. DNA of the CDR3: TGTGCCAGCAGCTTATTTCAGGGGGTTGGGTTCACTGAAGCTTTCTTT. Translating gives CASSLFQGVGFTEAFF.

This clone was recorded once. V is TRBV7-2 and J is TRBJ2-7; 9 bases are shared with TRBD2. Trimming took 4 bases from V and 4 from J; bases not matched to a gene: 14. Germline V CDR1 and CDR2: SGHTA, FQGNSA. This CDR3 has 17 residues. CDR3 coding DNA: TGTGCCAGCAGCTCACGGGCGACAGCGGGGGGACCTTACGAGCAGTACTTC. Translation gives CASSSRATAGGPYEQYF.

V gene TRBV9 combines with J gene TRBJ2-1; D perhaps matches TRBD2 (5 bases). CDR1 is SGDLS, CDR2 YYNGEE, per germline. V lost 6 bases, J lost 5 bases, and 21 bases lay in between. This CDR3 spans 16 amino acids. The CDR3 nucleotides are TGTGCCAGCACCCTCCCGGACTCGCGGGCTCACAATGAGCAGTTCTTC. Amino acids: CASTLPDSRAHNEQFF.

The J gene is TRBJ1-1, the V gene TRBV28; 7 bases fit TRBD1. With V trimmed by 5 bases and J by 5 bases, 5 bases remained unmatched. CDR3 length equals 13 residues. Germline values: CDR1 MDHEN, CDR2 SYDVKM. The CDR3, as DNA: TGTGCCAGCAGTATAAGGACAGGTACTGAAGCTTTCTTT. Encoded protein: CASSIRTGTEAFF.

V gene TRBV15 combines with J gene TRBJ2-5; 9 nucleotides match TRBD1. The CDR3 consists of 15 residues. Germline CDR1 reads LNHNV; CDR2 reads YYDKDF (reference sequence). The J segment lost 8 bases and the V segment lost 0 bases, leaving 7 bases of the junction unmatched. CDR3 coding DNA: TGTGCCACCAGCAGAGATCCGGGACAGGGTCTTACCCAGTACTTC. Translation: CATSRDPGQGLTQYF.

This chain uses TRBV18 with TRBJ2-7, with 10 bases lining up with TRBD1. The CDR3 contains 15 residues. J gave up 0 bases and V 4 bases, and 3 bases lay outside the gene matches. Germline V gives CDR1 KGHSH, CDR2 LQKENI. This CDR3 is CASSRDRGFSYEQYF. In DNA, the CDR3 is TGTGCCAGCTCACGGGACAGGGGATTCTCCTACGAGCAGTACTTC. The full variable domain, in which reference TRBV18 and TRBJ2-7 provide the parts outside the CDR3, is NAGVMQNPRHLVRRRGQEARLRCSPMKGHSHVYWYRQLPEEGLKFMVYLQKENIIDESGMPKERFSAEFPKEGPSILRIQQVVRGDSAAYFCASSRDRGFSYEQYFGPGTRLTVT.

The rearrangement uses TRBV11-2 and TRBJ1-1; maybe TRBD1 (6 bases). The ends were cut back, 2 bases at V and 5 bases at J, with 15 bases in the middle. Germline assignment: CDR1 SGHAT and CDR2 FQNNGV. The CDR3 is 15 amino acids. The chain's CDR3 is CASSLYKGGTTEAFF. CDR3 nucleotide sequence: TGTGCCAGCAGCTTATATAAGGGAGGGACAACTGAAGCTTTCTTT.

The chain links TRBV10-3 to TRBJ1-4; TRBD1 agrees at 9 bases. With 7 bases clipped from V and 7 bases from J, the junction kept 13 bases outside the gene matches. In germline, CDR1 is ENHRY, CDR2 SYGVKD. The CDR3 runs 16 residues. The CDR3 reads CAINQTGQGPCEKLFF. CDR3 coding DNA: TGTGCCATCAACCAAACGGGACAGGGCCCCTGTGAAAAACTGTTTTTT.

This chain links TRBV2 with TRBJ1-1; D remains ambiguous. Germline-derived CDR1 and CDR2 are SNHLY and FYNNEI. V was clipped by 6 bases and J by 0 bases, with 8 bases between them. The CDR3 runs to 13 residues. The CDR3 sequence: CASRATLNTEAFF. CDR3 bases: TGTGCCAGCAGGGCGACACTGAACACTGAAGCTTTCTTT.

The chain couples TRBV5-1 to TRBJ2-1, with 9 bases matching TRBD2. The CDR3 is 15 amino acids. Unmatched junction bases numbered 4, after V lost 1 base and J lost 5 bases. The germline gives CDR1 SGHRS, CDR2 YFSETQ. CDR3 amino acids: CASSLYSGGNNEQFF. DNA for the CDR3: TGCGCCAGCAGCTTGTATAGCGGGGGAAACAATGAGCAGTTCTTC.

The chain carries TRBV5-1 and TRBJ1-6; maybe TRBD1 (6 bases). The V end was cut by 4 bases, the J end by 6 bases, with 17 bases between. Looked up from germline, CDR1 is SGHRS and CDR2 is YFSETQ. CDR3 length equals 16 residues. CDR3 residues: CASSDEDSAFNSPLHF. The CDR3 DNA reads TGCGCCAGCAGCGACGAGGACAGTGCCTTTAATTCACCCCTCCACTTT.

Only one count was recorded for this clone. The V call is TRBV7-2, the J call TRBJ2-1, with 8 nucleotides matching TRBD2. This CDR3 has 13 amino acids. Trimming took 1 base from V and 7 from J; bases not matched to a gene: 0. The germline gives CDR1 SGHTA, CDR2 FQGNSA. The CDR3 loop is CASSLGLANEQFF. CDR3 DNA: TGTGCCAGCAGCTTAGGACTAGCGAATGAGCAGTTCTTC.